This TCR beta chain was observed in a study of blood T cells in healthy people across ages (dated by TCRdb to 2013 to 2016). For the study in its entirety: In model experiments, roughly one uniquely barcoded TCR beta cDNA molecule per two T cells was captured by template switching. To track age-related changes in TCR beta repertoire diversity, the study relied on deep sequencing normalized with unique cDNA molecular identifiers. Four age groups were formed from the donors: young (average about 17 years), middle-aged (approximately 39), aged (62) and long-lived (about 80). Donors of different ages were randomly distributed across sequencing lanes to avoid experimental bias. The study analyzed two additional independent replicas of 1 million unique cDNA reads from the same blood draw for two donors, one aged 18 to 30 and one aged 80 or older. Points the paper makes about the study in general: Observed TCR beta diversity per million T cells fell roughly linearly with age, and a significant reduction was already apparent by age roughly 40. The CMV infection status of donors was not known, potentially confounding age-related changes in expanded clonotypes. Estimates of total diversity based on one million sequenced T cells were considered lower bounds and underestimates. Bulk unsorted PBMC profiling prevented conclusive comparison of naive and antigen-experienced compartments. There was a strong correlation between observed TCR beta diversity and the percentage of naive T cells measured by flow cytometry. Compared with the aged group, more naive CD4+ T cells, fewer expanded clones and increased TCR diversity were shown by the long-lived group, suggesting age selection.

Counted from cysteine to phenylalanine, this CDR3 has 18 amino acids. Only the CDR3 DNA is retained, 54 bases long and in frame from the first base. The germline V gene (reference sequence) supplies CDR1 LNHNV and CDR2 YYDKDF. V lost 0 bases and J lost 4 bases, and the count of bases not matched to a germline gene is 8. This clonotype was observed at least ten times. Its specific antigen is unknown. Per-base qualities were not stored, and no clone one base away is much larger. The library was prepared using 5' RACE. The reads were generated on an Illumina HiSeq 2500. A second PCR of roughly 7 to 11 cycles was performed with a sample-barcoded 5' primer and a J-beta primer mix. A unique molecular identifier was introduced onto each TCR beta cDNA molecule by a template-switch 5' adaptor carrying 12 random nucleotides. At least 2.5 million CDR3-containing paired-end reads were obtained from each sample. First-strand cDNA synthesis was performed from all RNA using the Mint cDNA synthesis kit, with priming by a TRBC-specific oligonucleotide. Following uracil-DNA glycosylase treatment, all cDNA underwent a first 18-cycle PCR with the universal primers M1SS and BC2_uni_R. Per the original workflow: Each sample was normalized by randomly selecting 1 million high-quality reads, each carrying a distinct molecular identifier. Instead of being binned into consensus sequences, reads with shared molecular identifiers were discarded. MiTCR, set to a Q25 quality threshold and the strictest error-elimination algorithm, was used for CDR3 identification, clonotype clustering and error correction. A nonparametric unseen species model with Euler transformation was used to estimate a lower bound on total TCR beta diversity. TCRdb took the public reads, trimmed them with fastp at Q25, ran MiXCR for clone calling and kept in-frame beta chains. Rows merge per CDR3 protein into single entries with the most common DNA and genes. The V and J calls reflect TCRdb's pipeline rather than the authors' work. For this sample there are hundreds of thousands of distinct CDR3 sequences; roughly 26% appear just once. The ten largest clones capture 17% of the sample.

Donors were roughly 40 systemically healthy Caucasian individuals from Russia aged 6 to 90 years. Around 10 milliliters of peripheral blood were collected from each donor into EDTA-treated Vacutainer tubes. Ficoll-Paque density-gradient centrifugation was used to isolate PBMCs, with at least 7 million per sample. Trizol reagent was used to extract total RNA from PBMCs, with at least 5.5 micrograms per sample. The percentages of naive CD45RAhigh/CD27high T cells were determined by flow cytometry on a PBMC aliquot from every donor. The specimen was blood. Recombination connected TRBV15 to TRBJ2-1; 11 bases in the junction line up with TRBD2. The source of this sequence is a woman older than 75 in good health. The nucleotide sequence reads TGTGCCACCAGCAGAGATGCGGCTAGCGGGGGGAGATACAATGAGCAGTTCTTC. It encodes CATSRDAASGGRYNEQFF. The CDR3 plus the reference TRBV15 and TRBJ2-1 genes for the other parts give the full variable domain: DAMVIQNPRYQVTQFGKPVTLSCSQTLNHNVMYWYQQKSSQAPKLLFHYYDKDFNNEADTPDNFQSRRPNTSFCFLDIRSPGLGDTAMYLCATSRDAASGGRYNEQFFGPGTRLTVL.